A single sample is the source of the 8 T cell receptor beta chains below, sequenced in a study of cytotoxic CD8 clonotypes in ibrutinib-treated CLL. Data came from immunoSEQ multiplex PCR; TCRdb stores just in-frame clones and leaves some out. Found here are 30,000 to 35,000 clones, approximately 69% of them singletons; the top ten hold about 30%. The sequenced sample was PBMCs, obtained before ibrutinib treatment. The source is a human donor with chronic lymphocytic leukemia.

The rearrangement links TRBV19 to TRBJ1-4, with a tentative D call TRBD1 (6 bases). V lost 6 bases and J lost 11, with 16 bases in between. CDR3 size: 13 residues. From germline, CDR1 is LNHDA and CDR2 SQIVND (reference sequence). This CDR3 is CASRGTGTGKLFF. The CDR3 bases are TGTGCCAGTAGGGGAACAGGGACGGGGAAACTGTTTTTT.

This clone occurred a few times. V gene TRBV27 combines with J gene TRBJ1-4, with 11 bases fitting TRBD1. V lost 4 bases and J lost 0; bases outside the gene matches: 4. The germline V gene has CDR1 MNHEY and CDR2 SMNVEV (reference sequence). CDR3 length: 17 amino acids. CDR3 region: CASSSGQGVTTNEKLFF. For the CDR3, the DNA is TGTGCCAGCAGTTCGGGACAGGGGGTAACAACTAATGAAAAACTGTTTTTT.

V and J are TRBV18 and TRBJ1-2; TRBD1 aligns across 7 bases. This CDR3 has 14 amino acids. Unmatched junction bases numbered 9, after V lost 3 bases and J lost 8 bases. Germline V CDR1 and CDR2: KGHSH, LQKENI. CDR3 bases: TGTGCCAGCTCACCCCGGACAGGCGGTGGCGGCTACACCTTC. It is translated as CASSPRTGGGGYTF.

J is TRBJ2-5 and V is TRBV7-2; no clear D gene. Germline V gene lookup returns CDR1 SGHTA and CDR2 FQGNSA. The V gene lost 1 base and the J gene lost 1 base, with 7 bases spanning the gap. The CDR3 spans 14 residues. The CDR3 sequence is CASSLEALQETQYF. Written as DNA, the CDR3 is TGTGCCAGCAGCTTAGAGGCTCTCCAAGAGACCCAGTACTTC.

This clone has just a few counts. V usage is TRBV28 and J usage is TRBJ1-3; D unresolved. V was pared by 2 bases and J by 0 bases, with 5 bases between. The length of the CDR3 is 14 residues. Germline-derived CDR1 and CDR2 are MDHEN and SYDVKM. CDR3 nucleotides: TGTGCCAGCAGTTTAGACAACTCTGGAAACACCATATATTTT. Translated: CASSLDNSGNTIYF.

The rearrangement joins TRBV10-3 to TRBJ2-3; 8 bases map to TRBD1. With 7 bases clipped from V and 6 bases from J, the junction kept 6 bases outside the gene matches. This CDR3 comprises 13 residues. Looked up from germline, CDR1 is ENHRY and CDR2 is SYGVKD. The CDR3 protein is CAINKQGDDTQYF. CDR3 coding DNA: TGTGCCATCAACAAACAGGGGGATGATACGCAGTATTTT.

The chain uses TRBV28 and TRBJ1-6, with TRBD1 identical over 11 bases. The length of the CDR3 is 14 residues. Germline CDR1 and CDR2: MDHEN and SYDVKM. Unmatched junction bases numbered 5, after V lost 6 bases and J lost 10 bases. CDR3 DNA sequence: TGTGCCAGCAGCGGACAGGGGGCAAGCTCACCCCTCCACTTT. This gives the protein CASSGQGASSPLHF.

The chain carries TRBV9 and TRBJ1-3; TRBD1 matches 7 bases. V dropped 3 bases and J dropped 0; count of bases not matched to a gene: 9. Germline V gene lookup returns CDR1 SGDLS and CDR2 YYNGEE. The CDR3 runs to 17 residues. Here the CDR3 reads CASSAAQGGYSGNTIYF. The CDR3 coding sequence is TGTGCCAGCAGCGCCGCGCAGGGGGGCTACTCTGGAAACACCATATATTTT.